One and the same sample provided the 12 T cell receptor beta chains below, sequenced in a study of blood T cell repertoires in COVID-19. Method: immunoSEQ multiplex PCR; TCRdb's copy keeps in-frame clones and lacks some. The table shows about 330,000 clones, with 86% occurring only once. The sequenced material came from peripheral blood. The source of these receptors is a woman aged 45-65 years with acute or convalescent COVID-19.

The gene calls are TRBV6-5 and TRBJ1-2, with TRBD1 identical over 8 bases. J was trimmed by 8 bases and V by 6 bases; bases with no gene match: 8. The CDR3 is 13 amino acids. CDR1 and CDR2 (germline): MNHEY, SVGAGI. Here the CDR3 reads CASREDRAGGYTF. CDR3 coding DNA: TGTGCCAGCAGGGAGGACAGGGCTGGCGGCTACACCTTC.

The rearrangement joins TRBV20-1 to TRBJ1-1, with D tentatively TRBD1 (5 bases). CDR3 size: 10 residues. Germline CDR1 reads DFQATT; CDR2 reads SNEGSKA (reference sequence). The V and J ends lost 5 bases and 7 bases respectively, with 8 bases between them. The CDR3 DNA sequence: TGCAGTGCTGGGAGGGGTGAAGCTTTCTTT. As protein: CSAGRGEAFF.

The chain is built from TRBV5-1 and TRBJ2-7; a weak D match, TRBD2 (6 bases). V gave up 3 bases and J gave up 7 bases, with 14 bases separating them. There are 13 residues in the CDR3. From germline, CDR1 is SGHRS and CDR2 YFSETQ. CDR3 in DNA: TGCGCCAGCAGCTCGGACTACGCGCAGGAGCAGTACTTC. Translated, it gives CASSSDYAQEQYF.

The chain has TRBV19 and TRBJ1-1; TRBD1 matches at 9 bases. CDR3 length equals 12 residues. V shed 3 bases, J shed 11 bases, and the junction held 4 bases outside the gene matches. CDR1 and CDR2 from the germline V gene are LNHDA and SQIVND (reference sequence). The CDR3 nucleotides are TGTGCCAGTAGTATTAACAGGGGGCTGGCTTTCTTT. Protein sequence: CASSINRGLAFF.

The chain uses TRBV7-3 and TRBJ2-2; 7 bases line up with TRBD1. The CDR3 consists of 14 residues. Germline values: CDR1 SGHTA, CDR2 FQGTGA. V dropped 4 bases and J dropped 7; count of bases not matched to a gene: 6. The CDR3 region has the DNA TGTGCCAGCAGCTCCACAGGGGCCGGCGGGGAGCTGTTTTTT. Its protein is CASSSTGAGGELFF.

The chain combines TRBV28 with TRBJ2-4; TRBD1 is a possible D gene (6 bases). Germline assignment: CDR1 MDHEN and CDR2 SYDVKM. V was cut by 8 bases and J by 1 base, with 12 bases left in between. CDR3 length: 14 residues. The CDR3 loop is CASSIQGAKNIQYF. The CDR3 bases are TGTGCCAGCTCCATCCAGGGGGCCAAAAACATTCAGTACTTC.

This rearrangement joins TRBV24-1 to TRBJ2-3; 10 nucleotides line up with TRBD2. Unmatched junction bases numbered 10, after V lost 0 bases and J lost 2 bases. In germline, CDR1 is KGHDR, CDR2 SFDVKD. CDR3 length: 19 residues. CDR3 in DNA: TGTGCCACCAGTGATTTGCCACGGACTAGCGGACAAAACACAGATACGCAGTATTTT. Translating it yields CATSDLPRTSGQNTDTQYF.

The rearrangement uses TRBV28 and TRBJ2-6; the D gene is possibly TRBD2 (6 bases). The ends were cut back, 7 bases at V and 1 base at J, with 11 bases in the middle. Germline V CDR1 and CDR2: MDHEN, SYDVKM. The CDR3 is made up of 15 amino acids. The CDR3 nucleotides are TGTGCCAGCATTAGACTAGGGTCTGGGGCCAACGTCCTGACTTTC. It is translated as CASIRLGSGANVLTF.

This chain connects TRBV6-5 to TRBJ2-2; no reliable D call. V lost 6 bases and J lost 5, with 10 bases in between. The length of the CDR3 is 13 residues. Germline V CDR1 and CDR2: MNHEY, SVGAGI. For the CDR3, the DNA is TGTGCCAGCAGCTCACAATTTACCGGGGAGCTGTTTTTT. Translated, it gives CASSSQFTGELFF.

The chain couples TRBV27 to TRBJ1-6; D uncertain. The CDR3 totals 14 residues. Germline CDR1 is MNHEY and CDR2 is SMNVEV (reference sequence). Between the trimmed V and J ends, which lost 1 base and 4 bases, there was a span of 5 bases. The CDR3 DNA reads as TGTGCCAGCAGTTTATACGAGTATAATTCACCCCTCCACTTT. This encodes CASSLYEYNSPLHF.

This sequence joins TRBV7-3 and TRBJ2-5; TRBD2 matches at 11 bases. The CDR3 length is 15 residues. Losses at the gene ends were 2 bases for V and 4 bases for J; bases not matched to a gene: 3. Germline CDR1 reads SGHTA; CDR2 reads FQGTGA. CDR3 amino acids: CASSLLSGRAETQYF. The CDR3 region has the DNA TGTGCCAGCAGCTTACTTAGCGGGAGGGCAGAGACCCAGTACTTC.

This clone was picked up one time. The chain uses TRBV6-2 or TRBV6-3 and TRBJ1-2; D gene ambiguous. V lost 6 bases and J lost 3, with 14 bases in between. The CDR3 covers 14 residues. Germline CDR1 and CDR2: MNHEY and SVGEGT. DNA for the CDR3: TGTGCCAGCAGCACAACCCGTGAAGACTATGGCTACACCTTC. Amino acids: CASSTTREDYGYTF.